The sample holds many counts of the clone carrying this T cell receptor (beta chain). Its antigen is currently unknown. With the read ending 3 residues before the CDR3 end, the germline J gene is used to fill in that end. Germline CDR1 reads SEHNR; CDR2 reads FQNEAQ (reference sequence). The CDR3 consists of 14 residues. Trimming pared 8 bases from V and 1 base from J, leaving 14 bases between. These data belong to a study of T cell clonality in common variable immunodeficiency. Study results and limitations: Fewer TCRbeta clones were shared among CVID subjects than controls.

Only in-frame clones appear in the TCRdb table, and some are missing; sequencing was by immunoSEQ multiplex PCR. The sample has roughly 70,000 clones, none seen only once. This sequence joins TRBV7-9 and TRBJ1-1; D possibly corresponds to TRBD1 (5 bases). This clonotype was sampled from a person aged 18 to 70 in good health. The sequenced sample consisted of peripheral blood mononuclear cells. The CDR3 sequence: CASRWGDSNTEAFF. CDR3 DNA (partial): TGTGCCAGCCGTTGGGGGGATTCGAACACTGAA. Full variable domain (remainder filled in from reference TRBV7-9 and TRBJ1-1): DTGVSQNPRHKITKRGQNVTFRCDPISEHNRLYWYRQTLGQGPEFLTYFQNEAQLEKSRLLSDRFSAERPKGSFSTLEIQRTEQGDSAMYLCASRWGDSNTEAFFGQGTRLTVV.